The next 26 T cell receptor beta chains were all read from a single sample in a study of radiotherapy plus CTLA-4 blockade in lung cancer. Clones were read by immunoSEQ multiplex PCR, and TCRdb kept only the in-frame ones, dropping some. This table holds about 68,000 clones, around 79% found once. Material: peripheral blood, obtained from a patient treated with radiotherapy plus ipilimumab. The receptors originated from a human donor with non-small cell lung cancer who had a complete response to radiotherapy plus ipilimumab.

This clone was observed a handful of times. CDR3 sequence (DNA): TGTGCCAGTACTTTAGCAGGGGGCGCGGCCCTACGTGAAGCTTTCTTT. Its protein is CASTLAGGAALREAFF. This rearrangement joins TRBV19 to TRBJ1-1; 8 bases line up with TRBD1. V was clipped by 7 bases and J by 7 bases; unmatched bases: 17. Germline CDR1 is LNHDA and CDR2 is SQIVND (reference sequence). The CDR3 loop spans 16 amino acids.

This chain links TRBV30 with TRBJ1-6, with a tentative D call TRBD1 (6 bases). Germline V lookup: CDR1 GTSNPN, CDR2 SVGIG (reference sequence). Trimming cost V 5 bases and J 5 bases, with 16 bases left between them. The CDR3 spans 15 residues. The DNA for the CDR3 is TGTGCCTGGGGGTATGTGGACAGAAATAATTCACCCCTCCACTTT. Protein product: CAWGYVDRNNSPLHF.

This rearrangement joins TRBV5-8 to TRBJ1-2, with a weak D call TRBD1 (6 bases). The CDR3 totals 15 residues. V was cut by 2 bases and J by 3 bases, with 14 bases left in between. In germline, CDR1 is SGHTS, CDR2 YDEGEE. CDR3 bases: TGTGCCAGCAGCTTAGGGGGGGCGAAGCACTATGGCTACACCTTC. Amino acids: CASSLGGAKHYGYTF.

The V and J genes are TRBV11-3 and TRBJ1-2; TRBD1 is a possible D gene (5 bases). The CDR3 sequence is 14 residues long. Germline V lookup: CDR1 SGHNT, CDR2 YENEEA. V was cut by 5 bases and J by 8 bases, with 18 bases left in between. Written as DNA, the CDR3 is TGTGCCAGCAGCCATCAAACGGGACGGGGAGGCTACACCTTC. Translating gives CASSHQTGRGGYTF.

This clone has more than one count but fewer than ten. The chain has TRBV7-9 and TRBJ1-2, with 8 nucleotides matching TRBD1. There are 14 residues in the CDR3. CDR1 is SEHNR, CDR2 FQNEAQ, per germline (reference sequence). Trimming removed 1 base from V and 6 bases from J; junction bases left unmatched: 4. The CDR3 is CASSLEGQVHGYTF. The CDR3 DNA reads as TGTGCCAGCAGCTTAGAGGGACAGGTTCATGGCTACACCTTC.

The chain is built from TRBV7-9 and TRBJ2-1; TRBD2 matches 11 bases. Germline CDR1 SEHNR, CDR2 FQNEAQ (reference sequence). The V gene end was trimmed by 5 bases and the J gene end by 2 bases; junction bases not matched to a gene: 8. The CDR3 runs to 17 residues. The CDR3 DNA is TGTGCCAGCAGCCCACTAGCGGGAGCCCCCACCTACAATGAGCAGTTCTTC. Translated, it gives CASSPLAGAPTYNEQFF.

This clone was recorded once. The V gene is TRBV18, the J gene TRBJ2-5; weak D call: TRBD1 (6 bases). Trimming pared 3 bases from V and 2 bases from J, leaving 13 bases between. From germline, CDR1 is KGHSH and CDR2 LQKENI. CDR3 size: 15 residues. The CDR3 loop is CASSPSIGGQETQYF. The DNA of the CDR3 is TGTGCCAGCTCACCCAGTATAGGGGGTCAAGAGACCCAGTACTTC.

The chain links TRBV7-8 to TRBJ2-5, with 11 nucleotides matching TRBD1. Germline loops: CDR1 SGHVS, CDR2 FQNEAQ. This CDR3 is built from 15 residues. The V segment lost 8 bases and the J segment 5 bases; nucleotides outside the gene matches: 10. The CDR3 DNA reads as TGTGCCAGCTCGGGACAGGGGGAAGCCGACGAGACCCAGTACTTC. Translated, it gives CASSGQGEADETQYF.

The gene calls are TRBV28 and TRBJ1-2, with D hard to call. CDR3 length equals 13 residues. Germline V gene sequence: CDR1 MDHEN, CDR2 SYDVKM. V shed 6 bases and J shed 8 bases, with 16 bases lying between them. CDR3 sequence reads: CASRLEATTGYTF. The CDR3 DNA reads TGTGCCAGCAGACTTGAAGCCACGACCGGCTACACCTTC.

The chain employs TRBV30 and TRBJ1-2; D remains ambiguous. The CDR3 sequence is 12 residues long. CDR1 and CDR2 from the germline V gene are GTSNPN and SVGIG (reference sequence). V lost 3 bases, J lost 3 bases, and 8 bases lay in between. CDR3 amino acids: CAWSQEDYGYTF. In DNA form, the CDR3 reads TGTGCCTGGAGCCAGGAAGACTATGGCTACACCTTC. Variable domain in full (rest from reference TRBV30 and TRBJ1-2): SQTIHQWPATLVQPVGSPLSLECTVEGTSNPNLYWYRQAAGRGLQLLFYSVGIGQISSEVPQNLSASRPQDRQFILSSKKLLLSDSGFYLCAWSQEDYGYTFGSGTRLTVV.

This clone was counted only a few times. This sequence joins TRBV30 and TRBJ1-2; TRBD1 aligns across 10 bases. Germline CDR1 is GTSNPN and CDR2 is SVGIG (reference sequence). The CDR3 is 15 amino acids. Germline trimming cut 4 bases from V and 8 bases from J; bases unmatched to any gene: 13. The CDR3 coding sequence is TGTGCCTGGACCGTCTCGACAGGGGGCTCGAGAGGCTACACCTTC. Amino acid sequence: CAWTVSTGGSRGYTF.

The chain uses TRBV5-1 and TRBJ2-1; TRBD1 matches at 11 bases. V was pared by 0 bases and J by 6 bases, with 2 bases of the junction left unmatched. This CDR3 has 15 residues. The germline gives CDR1 SGHRS, CDR2 YFSETQ. CDR3 sequence (DNA): TGCGCCAGCAGCTTGGGGACAGGGGGCCTCAATGAGCAGTTCTTC. Protein product: CASSLGTGGLNEQFF.

V usage is TRBV10-3 and J usage is TRBJ2-5; 13 bases align to TRBD2. The last part of the DNA fits TRBJ2-7 better; the J call may be wrong. Germline CDR1 is ENHRY and CDR2 is SYGVKD. The length of the CDR3 is 15 residues. CDR3 DNA sequence: TGTGCCATCAGACCACTAGCGGGGGGGCAATACGAGCAGTACTTC. Translated: CAIRPLAGGQYEQYF.

This rearrangement joins TRBV2 to TRBJ2-5; possibly TRBD1 for D (5 bases). CDR1 and CDR2 (germline): SNHLY, FYNNEI. CDR3 length equals 14 residues. Between the trimmed V and J ends, which lost 8 bases and 0 bases, there was a span of 13 bases. CDR3 DNA sequence: TGTGCCAGCCCCAAGACAGCCAACCAAGAGACCCAGTACTTC. The encoded protein is CASPKTANQETQYF. The full variable domain, with the rest looked up from reference TRBV2 and TRBJ2-5, is EPEVTQTPSHQVTQMGQEVILRCVPISNHLYFYWYRQILGQKVEFLVSFYNNEISEKSEIFDDQFSVERPDGSNFTLKIRSTKLEDSAMYFCASPKTANQETQYFGPGTRLLVL.

This clone has just one count. The CDR3 nucleotides are TGTGCCAGCAGCTTCCAAAGTAACACTGAAGCTTTCTTT. This codes for CASSFQSNTEAFF. V is TRBV5-5 and J is TRBJ1-1; no clear D. Between the trimmed V and J ends, which lost 2 bases and 2 bases, there was a span of 7 bases. The CDR3 consists of 13 residues. Germline CDR1 reads SGHKS; CDR2 reads YYEKEE (reference sequence).

The CDR3 region has the DNA TGTGCCAGCAGTTTTGCTGGACAGCCATACAATGAGCAGTTCTTC. This gives the protein CASSFAGQPYNEQFF. This rearrangement joins TRBV27 to TRBJ2-1, with D perhaps matching TRBD1 (6 bases). The CDR3 has 15 residues. V lost 3 bases and J 4 bases, leaving 13 bases between the germline ends. In germline, CDR1 is MNHEY, CDR2 SMNVEV (reference sequence).

V usage is TRBV19 and J usage is TRBJ1-1; 8 bases match TRBD1. Trimming cost V 4 bases and J 6 bases; bases outside gene matches: 7. Germline V CDR1 and CDR2: LNHDA, SQIVND (reference sequence). CDR3 length: 14 amino acids. The CDR3 loop reads CASSRDRGSAEAFF. The CDR3 bases are TGTGCCAGTAGTAGAGACAGGGGAAGCGCTGAAGCTTTCTTT.

This clone was observed a single time. The CDR3, as DNA: TGCGCCAGCAGTCCTGGACTTCTCAAGGGCAATCAGCCCCAGCATTTT. Translated: CASSPGLLKGNQPQHF. The gene calls are TRBV4-1 and TRBJ1-5; D is unresolved. CDR1 and CDR2 from the germline V gene are MGHRA and YSYEKL. V shed 6 bases and J shed 2 bases, with 17 bases lying between them. The CDR3 covers 16 residues.

Only a few counts were recorded for this clone. The chain uses TRBV19 and TRBJ1-1, with 8 bases identical to TRBD1. The J segment lost 0 bases and the V segment lost 7 bases, leaving 10 bases of the junction unmatched. The germline V gene has CDR1 LNHDA and CDR2 SQIVND (reference sequence). The CDR3 spans 16 residues. CDR3: CASIKQGAGLNTEAFF. The CDR3 DNA reads as TGTGCCAGTATAAAGCAGGGGGCCGGATTGAACACTGAAGCTTTCTTT.

The chain uses TRBV19 and TRBJ1-1; D call uncertain. Germline V gives CDR1 LNHDA, CDR2 SQIVND (reference sequence). The CDR3 contains 14 residues. Trimming shortened V by 1 base and J by 5 bases, and 11 bases separated the two germline ends. The CDR3 is CASSIVEAGTEAFF. The CDR3 bases are TGTGCCAGTAGTATAGTTGAGGCGGGGACTGAAGCTTTCTTT. Using reference TRBV19 and TRBJ1-1 for the parts outside the CDR3, the full variable domain is DGGITQSPKYLFRKEGQNVTLSCEQNLNHDAMYWYRQDPGQGLRLIYYSQIVNDFQKGDIAEGYSVSREKKESFPLTVTSAQKNPTAFYLCASSIVEAGTEAFFGQGTRLTVV.

J is TRBJ2-4 and V is TRBV11-3; no definite D call. CDR3 size: 12 residues. Trimming took 3 bases from V and 7 from J, leaving 7 bases between them. The germline V gene encodes CDR1 SGHNT and CDR2 YENEEA. In DNA, the CDR3 is TGTGCCAGCAGCTTGGAGTTGAACATTCAGTACTTC. Residues: CASSLELNIQYF.

This clone was picked up one time. The rearrangement links TRBV6-1 to TRBJ1-5, with unresolved D. Germline V gene data show CDR1 as MNHNS and CDR2 as SASEGT. This CDR3 region has 15 residues. V lost 0 bases and J 10 bases, leaving 16 bases between the germline ends. The CDR3 region is CASSEAGNSISPQHF. DNA for the CDR3: TGTGCCAGCAGTGAAGCGGGGAACAGTATCTCTCCCCAGCATTTT.

The chain employs TRBV9 and TRBJ1-1; the D is unclear. With 0 bases removed from V and 1 base from J, the gap between germline ends came to 7 bases. This CDR3 comprises 14 residues. The germline V gene has CDR1 SGDLS and CDR2 YYNGEE. The CDR3 region has the DNA TGTGCCAGCAGCGTAGAAGGCCAGAACACTGAAGCTTTCTTT. This encodes CASSVEGQNTEAFF.

A single count supports this clone. The rearrangement links TRBV11-3 to TRBJ2-2; TRBD1 aligns across 7 bases. Germline V gene data show CDR1 as SGHNT and CDR2 as YENEEA. Losses at the gene ends were 0 bases for V and 7 bases for J; bases not matched to a gene: 8. This CDR3 spans 16 amino acids. The CDR3 DNA is TGTGCCAGCAGCTTAGACGGGACAGCGGTCGGCGGGGAGCTGTTTTTT. Residues: CASSLDGTAVGGELFF.

The V gene is TRBV9, the J gene TRBJ2-1; the D is unclear. Germline CDR1 reads SGDLS; CDR2 reads YYNGEE. CDR3 length: 12 amino acids. V lost 3 bases to trimming and J lost 7 bases, with 8 bases between them. The CDR3 protein is CASSGYQNEQFF. In DNA form, the CDR3 reads TGTGCCAGCAGCGGGTACCAGAATGAGCAGTTCTTC.

This chain joins TRBV5-6 and TRBJ1-1; TRBD1 agrees at 8 bases. The CDR3 spans 15 residues. The V and J ends lost 1 base and 7 bases, in that order; junction bases with no gene match: 9. The germline V gene has CDR1 SGHDT and CDR2 YYEEEE. This CDR3 reads CASSLRTLGQGEAFF. For the CDR3, the DNA is TGTGCCAGCAGCTTGAGAACTCTAGGACAGGGTGAAGCTTTCTTT.